These 10 T cell receptor beta chains came from one sample sequenced in a study of cytomegalovirus exposure and HLA in healthy donors. The study ran its PCR with 60 Vbeta and 13 Jbeta primers. Assay used: immunoSEQ multiplex PCR; TCRdb lists only in-frame clones, some missing. The sample has about 190,000 clones; 70% to 90% are singletons. Sequencing was carried out using PBMCs. The receptors come from a male donor in good health and CMV-seronegative.

This clone has a single count. This chain joins TRBV28 and TRBJ1-3; a weak D match, TRBD1 (5 bases). Trimming stripped 6 bases from V and 4 bases from J, with 22 bases between. The CDR3 covers 17 residues. CDR1 is MDHEN and CDR2 is SYDVKM in the germline V gene. This chain's CDR3 is CASSPGGSSWRGNTIYF. The CDR3 region has the DNA TGTGCCAGCAGCCCCGGGGGGTCGAGTTGGCGGGGAAACACCATATATTTT.

The table lists this clone with a few counts. V usage is TRBV6-5 and J usage is TRBJ2-7; 9 nucleotides align to TRBD1. CDR3 size: 13 residues. V was clipped by 6 bases and J by 3 bases; unmatched bases: 3. CDR1 and CDR2 from the germline V gene are MNHEY and SVGAGI. The CDR3 nucleotides read TGTGCCAGCAGCCGGGACAGGGACTACGAGCAGTACTTC. It encodes CASSRDRDYEQYF.

V usage is TRBV27 and J usage is TRBJ2-7; D is possibly TRBD2 (5 bases). Per the germline V gene, CDR1 is MNHEY and CDR2 is SMNVEV (reference sequence). The CDR3 totals 13 residues. Trimming cost V 6 bases and J 0 bases, with 9 bases left between them. CDR3 nucleotides: TGTGCCAGCAGAGGACTGAGCTCCTACGAGCAGTACTTC. Translating gives CASRGLSSYEQYF.

J is TRBJ2-1 and V is TRBV5-4, with 9 bases fitting TRBD2. Looked up from germline, CDR1 is SGHNT and CDR2 is YYREEE (reference sequence). The CDR3 contains 15 residues. The V and J ends lost 0 bases and 6 bases, in that order; junction bases with no gene match: 4. For the CDR3, the DNA is TGTGCCAGCAGCTTGGAGCGGGGGGCCCTCAATGAGCAGTTCTTC. It codes for CASSLERGALNEQFF.

The rearrangement uses TRBV6-1 and TRBJ2-5; D gene unclear. The DNA end favors TRBJ2-7, so the J call may be wrong. The CDR3 runs 11 residues. The V gene's germline CDR1 is MNHNS and CDR2 SASEGT. CDR3 in amino acids: CASSEWYEQYF. The CDR3 DNA reads TGTGCCAGCAGTGAATGGTACGAGCAGTACTTC.

Comments on this clone: Relative to the germline gene, one junction end is altered; a read error may explain this. The chain recombines TRBV5-1 with TRBJ1-2; D is perhaps TRBD1 (5 bases). This CDR3 is 13 amino acids long. Germline CDR1 and CDR2: SGHRS and YFSETQ. CDR3 sequence (DNA): TGCGCCAGCAGCTTGCATGTGGGGCGAGGCTACCCCTTC. Its translation is CASSLHVGRGYPF.

The J gene is TRBJ1-1, the V gene TRBV21-1. TRBV21-1 is termed a pseudogene. The CDR3 totals 14 residues. CDR3 sequence (DNA): TGTGCCAGCACCTCCGAGCCTCGGGGCACTGAAGCTTTCTTT. Protein: CASTSEPRGTEAFF.

The chain carries TRBV6-1 and TRBJ2-2; tentative D call: TRBD1 (6 bases). Germline-derived CDR1 and CDR2 are MNHNS and SASEGT. Trimming removed 3 bases at V and 7 bases at J, with 12 bases between. This CDR3 comprises 14 residues. The CDR3 is CASSEDSRRGELFF. CDR3 DNA sequence: TGTGCCAGCAGTGAGGACAGCCGGCGCGGGGAGCTGTTTTTT.

The chain uses TRBV4-3 and TRBJ2-7; D remains unclear. CDR3 size: 16 residues. Deletions cut 0 bases from V and 4 bases from J, with 16 bases between. Germline CDR1 reads LGHNA; CDR2 reads YSLEER. CDR3 sequence: CASSQEMSWPGYEQYF. Written as DNA, the CDR3 is TGCGCCAGCAGCCAAGAGATGTCCTGGCCCGGGTACGAGCAGTACTTC.

This clone is a singleton in its sample. This sequence joins TRBV28 and TRBJ1-6; D unclear. CDR3 length: 14 residues. Trimming stripped 7 bases from V and 7 bases from J, with 14 bases between. CDR1 is MDHEN and CDR2 is SYDVKM in the germline V gene. The CDR3: CASMAPPVNSPLHF. CDR3 bases: TGTGCCAGCATGGCACCTCCCGTGAATTCACCCCTCCACTTT.